The present T cell receptor beta chain was sequenced within a study of blood T cell repertoires in COVID-19. As for the study in general: T cells, B-cell-depleted T cells, or PBMCs provided the cDNA or gDNA that served as material.

CDR1 SGHTA and CDR2 FQGNSA come from the germline V gene. Trimming shortened V by 3 bases and J by 0 bases, and 8 bases separated the two germline ends. The CDR3 extends over 15 amino acids. As processed by the authors: Cell counts per sample came from amplifying reference gene primers. Measured with immunoSEQ multiplex PCR; TCRdb has only the in-frame clones, and not every one. The DNA gave D and trimming, while V, J and clone size come from that table. The table has about 250,000 clones, approximately 89% seen once. The specimen was peripheral blood. The chain has TRBV7-2 and TRBJ2-2; possible D gene TRBD1, 6 bases. The clonotype originates from a woman aged 55-70 years who had recovered from COVID-19. CDR3 DNA: TGTGCCAGCAGCTTCGGACAGCCGAACACCGGGGAGCTGTTTTTT. Its protein is CASSFGQPNTGELFF.